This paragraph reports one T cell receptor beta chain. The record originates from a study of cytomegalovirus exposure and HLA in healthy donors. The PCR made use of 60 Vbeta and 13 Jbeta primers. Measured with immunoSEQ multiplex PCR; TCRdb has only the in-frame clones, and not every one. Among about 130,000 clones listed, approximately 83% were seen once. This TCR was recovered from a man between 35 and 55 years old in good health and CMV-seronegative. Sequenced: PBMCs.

CDR3 nucleotides: TGTGCCTGGAGTCTCCAGGGATCACCCCTCCACTTT. Translated: CAWSLQGSPLHF. The chain uses TRBV30 and TRBJ1-6, with D perhaps matching TRBD1 (5 bases). This CDR3 contains 12 residues. V lost 2 bases and J lost 10, with 9 bases in between. CDR1 and CDR2 from the germline V gene are GTSNPN and SVGIG (reference sequence). The full variable domain, in which reference TRBV30 and TRBJ1-6 provide the parts outside the CDR3, is SQTIHQWPATLVQPVGSPLSLECTVEGTSNPNLYWYRQAAGRGLQLLFYSVGIGQISSEVPQNLSASRPQDRQFILSSKKLLLSDSGFYLCAWSLQGSPLHFGNGTRLTVT.